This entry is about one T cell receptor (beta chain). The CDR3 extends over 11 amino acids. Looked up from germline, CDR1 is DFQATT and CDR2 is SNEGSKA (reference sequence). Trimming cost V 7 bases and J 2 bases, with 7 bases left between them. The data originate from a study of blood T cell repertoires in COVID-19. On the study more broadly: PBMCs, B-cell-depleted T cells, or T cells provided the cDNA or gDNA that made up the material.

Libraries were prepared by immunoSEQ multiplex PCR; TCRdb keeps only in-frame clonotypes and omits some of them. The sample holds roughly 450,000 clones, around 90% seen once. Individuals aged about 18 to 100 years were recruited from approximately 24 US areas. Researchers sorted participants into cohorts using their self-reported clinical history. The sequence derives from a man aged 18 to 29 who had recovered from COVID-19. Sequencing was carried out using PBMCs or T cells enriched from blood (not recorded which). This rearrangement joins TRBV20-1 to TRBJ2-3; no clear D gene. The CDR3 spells CSVSSTDTQYF. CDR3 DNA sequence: TGCAGTGTTTCCTCCACAGATACGCAGTATTTT.